The rows below give T cell receptor beta chains drawn from one sample of a study of Ad26.COV2.S vaccination and SARS-CoV-2 variants. Assay used: immunoSEQ multiplex PCR; TCRdb lists only in-frame clones, some missing. There are hundreds of thousands of clones in the sample; 80% to 90% occur only once, and approximately 2.5% lies in the top ten. The sequencing here drew on peripheral blood, taken in a trial of Ad26.COV2.S vaccine versus placebo. All receptors derive from a person between 18 and 60 years old who received the Ad26.COV2.S COVID-19 vaccine or a placebo. Each CDR3 is given without its conserved first and last residue. Each record gives: D gene, J gene, CDR3 length, V gene, CDR3 protein. D genes are given only for firm matches.

D gene: .; J gene: TRBJ1-2; CDR3 length: 12; V gene: TRBV6-5; CDR3 protein: ASSYSIVWRFYT
D gene: TRBD1; J gene: TRBJ1-1; CDR3 length: 13; V gene: TRBV9; CDR3 protein: ASSVVRGANTEAF
D gene: .; J gene: TRBJ2-1; CDR3 length: 12; V gene: TRBV4-1; CDR3 protein: ASSPGLVTNEQF
D gene: .; J gene: TRBJ1-3; CDR3 length: 12; V gene: TRBV5-5; CDR3 protein: ASSPGVGRNTIY
D gene: .; J gene: TRBJ1-2; CDR3 length: 13; V gene: TRBV29-1; CDR3 protein: SVLQTWGPEHGYT
D gene: .; J gene: TRBJ1-2; CDR3 length: 13; V gene: TRBV27; CDR3 protein: ASSLSGRNNYGYT
D gene: .; J gene: TRBJ2-5; CDR3 length: 12; V gene: TRBV27; CDR3 protein: ASSFSAFQETQY
D gene: .; J gene: TRBJ1-1; CDR3 length: 11; V gene: TRBV27; CDR3 protein: ASSLWGQAEAF
D gene: .; J gene: TRBJ1-5; CDR3 length: 15; V gene: TRBV2; CDR3 protein: ASSDTGWAAVGQPQH
D gene: .; J gene: TRBJ2-3; CDR3 length: 13; V gene: TRBV19; CDR3 protein: ASSMVWTVGDTQY
D gene: .; J gene: TRBJ1-2; CDR3 length: 13; V gene: TRBV6-5; CDR3 protein: ASSYSQGGYYGYT
D gene: TRBD1; J gene: TRBJ2-7; CDR3 length: 13; V gene: TRBV4-2; CDR3 protein: ASSQEGQGGYEQY
D gene: .; J gene: TRBJ2-5; CDR3 length: 13; V gene: TRBV28; CDR3 protein: ASSLAGQAEETQY
D gene: .; J gene: TRBJ1-4; CDR3 length: 14; V gene: TRBV30; CDR3 protein: AWRGRPIATNEKLF
D gene: TRBD1; J gene: TRBJ1-1; CDR3 length: 13; V gene: TRBV19; CDR3 protein: ASSIGTGGLTEAF
D gene: .; J gene: TRBJ2-2; CDR3 length: 14; V gene: TRBV19; CDR3 protein: ASSTPRAGPTGELF
D gene: .; J gene: TRBJ2-7; CDR3 length: 12; V gene: TRBV9; CDR3 protein: ASSPRLGKNEQY
D gene: TRBD1; J gene: TRBJ1-1; CDR3 length: 14; V gene: TRBV7-8; CDR3 protein: ASSLGVQGQGTEAF
D gene: .; J gene: TRBJ2-4; CDR3 length: 14; V gene: TRBV18; CDR3 protein: ASSPLGGLAKNIQY
D gene: .; J gene: TRBJ2-1; CDR3 length: 11; V gene: TRBV4-1; CDR3 protein: ASSEMRVDEQF
D gene: .; J gene: TRBJ1-2; CDR3 length: 12; V gene: TRBV13; CDR3 protein: ASSFSSQGNGYT
D gene: .; J gene: TRBJ1-2; CDR3 length: 11; V gene: TRBV13; CDR3 protein: ASSLASSGFYT
D gene: .; J gene: TRBJ1-5; CDR3 length: 13; V gene: TRBV23-1; CDR3 protein: ASSQLGVGNQPQH
D gene: .; J gene: TRBJ1-6; CDR3 length: 14; V gene: TRBV30; CDR3 protein: AWSVLGRAKGSPLH
D gene: .; J gene: TRBJ2-3; CDR3 length: 13; V gene: TRBV7-3; CDR3 protein: ASTLSPGSTDTQY
D gene: .; J gene: TRBJ2-5; CDR3 length: 11; V gene: TRBV3-1/TRBV3-2; CDR3 protein: ASSQGNQETQY
D gene: .; J gene: TRBJ2-1; CDR3 length: 12; V gene: TRBV6-5; CDR3 protein: ASSYLETGNEQF
D gene: TRBD1; J gene: TRBJ1-2; CDR3 length: 13; V gene: TRBV30; CDR3 protein: AWSPGQLANYGYT
D gene: TRBD2; J gene: TRBJ2-3; CDR3 length: 15; V gene: TRBV10-3; CDR3 protein: AISGRGGRAGEDTQY
D gene: .; J gene: TRBJ1-1; CDR3 length: 14; V gene: TRBV19; CDR3 protein: ASRVFSGALGTEAF
D gene: .; J gene: TRBJ2-3; CDR3 length: 12; V gene: TRBV19; CDR3 protein: ASSRRTATDTQY
D gene: .; J gene: TRBJ1-3; CDR3 length: 11; V gene: TRBV10-3; CDR3 protein: AITNTQGATIY
D gene: .; J gene: TRBJ1-2; CDR3 length: 15; V gene: TRBV4-3; CDR3 protein: ASSQEVWEGSNYGYT
D gene: .; J gene: TRBJ1-5; CDR3 length: 11; V gene: TRBV12-3/TRBV12-4; CDR3 protein: ASGFLSNQPQH
D gene: TRBD2; J gene: TRBJ2-2; CDR3 length: 13; V gene: TRBV10-3; CDR3 protein: AINGLAGGPRELF
D gene: .; J gene: TRBJ1-3; CDR3 length: 12; V gene: TRBV6-5; CDR3 protein: ASSGGNSGNTIY
D gene: .; J gene: TRBJ1-6; CDR3 length: 15; V gene: TRBV19; CDR3 protein: ASSIDGGLQWNSPLH
D gene: .; J gene: TRBJ2-1; CDR3 length: 15; V gene: TRBV29-1; CDR3 protein: SVAVRGRLAFYNEQF
D gene: .; J gene: TRBJ2-1; CDR3 length: 14; V gene: TRBV6-5; CDR3 protein: ASSYSGDSSYNEQF
D gene: .; J gene: TRBJ1-3; CDR3 length: 13; V gene: TRBV7-9; CDR3 protein: ASSLDWAAGNTIY
D gene: .; J gene: TRBJ1-6; CDR3 length: 14; V gene: TRBV28; CDR3 protein: ASKGRFSSYNSPLH